This entry is about one TCR beta chain. The antigen is unknown. CDR1 is SGHDN and CDR2 is FVKESK in the germline V gene. The V end lost 0 bases, the J end lost 0 bases, and 12 bases lay between the germline ends. The CDR3 contains 16 residues. The data were produced by immunoSEQ multiplex PCR, yet TCRdb's version contains in-frame clones alone and is incomplete. The repertoire includes approximately 70,000 clones, around 70% of them detected once, and less than 5.5% sits in the top ten. Using viral peptide pools, the ViraFEST assay grew out antigen-specific CD4+ T cells prior to sequencing. Following an approximately 11-day culture, CD4+ T cells were purified. This person's SARS-CoV-2 infection, confirmed by PCR, occurred between March and December 2020. The data belong to a study of vaccination effects on CD4 cells after COVID-19. Study-wide background: The study sampled a couple of convalescent patients 16 days and one week before vaccination.

This chain uses TRBV14 with TRBJ2-7; no definite D call. The sample was CD4+ T cells from PBMCs cultured with HIV peptides, taken before COVID-19 vaccination. Subset denoted: HIV-1 Nef peptide pool negative control/reference culture. This receptor was obtained from a human donor who had a prior SARS-CoV-2 infection. The CDR3 loop is CASSQEGRRSSYEQYF. The CDR3 nucleotides are TGTGCCAGCAGCCAAGAGGGCAGGCGAAGCTCCTACGAGCAGTACTTC.